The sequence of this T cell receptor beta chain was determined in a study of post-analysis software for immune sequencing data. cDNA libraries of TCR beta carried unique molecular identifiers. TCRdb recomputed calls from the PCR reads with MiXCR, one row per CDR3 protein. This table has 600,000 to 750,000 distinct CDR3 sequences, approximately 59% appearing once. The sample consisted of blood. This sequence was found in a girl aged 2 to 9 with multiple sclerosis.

The CDR3 sequence is CASSQEAAEQFF. The CDR3 coding sequence is TGTGCCAGCAGCCAAGAGGCAGCCGAGCAGTTCTTC. The chain uses TRBV4-2 and TRBJ2-1, with D hard to call. CDR1 LGHNA and CDR2 YNFKEQ come from the germline V gene. The CDR3 runs to 12 residues. Trimming shortened V by 0 bases and J by 10 bases, and 7 bases separated the two germline ends.